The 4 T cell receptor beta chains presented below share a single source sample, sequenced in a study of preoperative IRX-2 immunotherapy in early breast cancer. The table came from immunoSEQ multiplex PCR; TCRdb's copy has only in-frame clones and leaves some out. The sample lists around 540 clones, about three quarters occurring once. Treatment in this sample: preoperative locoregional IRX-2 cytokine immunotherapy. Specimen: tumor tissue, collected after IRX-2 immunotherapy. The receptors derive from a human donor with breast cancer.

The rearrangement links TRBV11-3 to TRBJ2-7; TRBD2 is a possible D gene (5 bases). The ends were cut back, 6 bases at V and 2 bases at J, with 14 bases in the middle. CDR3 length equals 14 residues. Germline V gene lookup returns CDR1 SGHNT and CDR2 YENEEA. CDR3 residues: CASSPTTGAYEQYF. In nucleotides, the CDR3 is TGTGCCAGCAGTCCGACGACCGGGGCCTACGAGCAGTACTTC. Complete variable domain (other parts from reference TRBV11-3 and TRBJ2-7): EAGVVQSPRYKIIEKKQPVAFWCNPISGHNTLYWYLQNLGQGPELLIRYENEEAVDDSQLPKDRFSAERLKGVDSTLKIQPAELGDSAVYLCASSPTTGAYEQYFGPGTRLTVT.

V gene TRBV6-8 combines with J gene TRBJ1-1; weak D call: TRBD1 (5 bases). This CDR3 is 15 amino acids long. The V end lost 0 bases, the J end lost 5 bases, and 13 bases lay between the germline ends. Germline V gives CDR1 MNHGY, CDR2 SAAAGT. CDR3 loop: CASSYSQGGWTEAFF. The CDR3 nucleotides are TGTGCCAGCAGTTACTCGCAGGGTGGTTGGACTGAAGCTTTCTTT.

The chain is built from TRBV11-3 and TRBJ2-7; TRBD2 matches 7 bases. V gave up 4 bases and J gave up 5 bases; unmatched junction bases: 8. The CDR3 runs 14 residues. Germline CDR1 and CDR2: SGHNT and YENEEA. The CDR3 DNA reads TGTGCCAGCAGCTCCATCAGCGGGGTCAACGAGCAGTACTTC. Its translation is CASSSISGVNEQYF.

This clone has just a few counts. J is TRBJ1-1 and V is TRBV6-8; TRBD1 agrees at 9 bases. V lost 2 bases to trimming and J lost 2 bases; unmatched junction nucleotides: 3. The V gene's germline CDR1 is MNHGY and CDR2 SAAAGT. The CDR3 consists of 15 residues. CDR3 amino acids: CASSYGTGINTEAFF. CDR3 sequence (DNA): TGTGCCAGCAGTTACGGGACAGGGATAAACACTGAAGCTTTCTTT.